This TCR beta chain was found in a study of CD8+ T cells in alopecia areata. Study-level results: Relative to normal scalp, lesional scalp, especially alopecia totalis/universalis, showed higher clonality.

In regard to this clone: Its cognate antigen is unknown.

The CDR3 is 15 residues long. The V gene lost 4 bases and the J gene lost 8 bases, with 20 bases spanning the gap. Per germline, CDR1 SQVTM and CDR2 ANQGSEA. Researchers picked out CD4+ and CD8+ T cells from PBMCs by sorting. Investigators isolated RNA and reverse transcribed it into cDNA to act as the sequencing template. Clones were sequenced by immunoSEQ multiplex PCR, and TCRdb holds only the in-frame ones, with some missing. The sample lists 200,000 or so clones; around three fifths were seen once. The J gene is TRBJ1-4, the V gene TRBV29-1, with a possible D match to TRBD1 (5 bases). The material was CD4+ T cells sorted from blood, obtained at week 0. This receptor was obtained from a human donor with alopecia areata. The chain's CDR3 is CSVGGPSQAREKLFF. In DNA form, the CDR3 reads TGCAGCGTTGGAGGACCCTCACAGGCGAGAGAAAAACTGTTTTTT.